This T cell receptor (beta chain) was observed in a study of resident and recirculating memory T cells in vitiligo. Study at large: Each patient gave two lesional and two nonlesional epidermal shave biopsies, plus PBMCs.

Germline V gene lookup returns CDR1 KGHSH and CDR2 LQKENI. Trimming shortened V by 4 bases and J by 0 bases, and 12 bases separated the two germline ends. The CDR3 sequence is 15 residues long. Generated by immunoSEQ multiplex PCR, the TCRdb table keeps only in-frame clones and is missing some. This repertoire shows 72,000 or so clones, under 95% found once; its top ten account for approximately 5.4%. This receptor was obtained from a male donor with vitiligo. Source material: blood. This rearrangement joins TRBV18 to TRBJ1-1; no clear D. Written as DNA, the CDR3 is TGTGCCAGCTCACAAACGGGGTCTCTGAACACTGAAGCTTTCTTT. This translates into CASSQTGSLNTEAFF. The variable domain in full, with the rest retrieved from reference TRBV18 and TRBJ1-1, is NAGVMQNPRHLVRRRGQEARLRCSPMKGHSHVYWYRQLPEEGLKFMVYLQKENIIDESGMPKERFSAEFPKEGPSILRIQQVVRGDSAAYFCASSQTGSLNTEAFFGQGTRLTVV.